Below are 5 T cell receptor beta chains sequenced from a single sample in a study of blood T cell repertoires in COVID-19. Profiled with immunoSEQ multiplex PCR; TCRdb holds only in-frame clones, not every one. The data show about 670,000 clones, 85% to 90% seen once. Sequenced input: peripheral blood. Every receptor here comes from a young woman with acute or convalescent COVID-19.

The chain employs TRBV10-3 and TRBJ2-2; D gene ambiguous. The length of the CDR3 is 17 residues. Trimming removed 4 bases at V and 1 base at J, with 16 bases between. CDR1 ENHRY and CDR2 SYGVKD come from the germline V gene. The CDR3 DNA sequence: TGTGCCATCAGTGCCGTTAGTCCGGAGCTGAACACCGGGGAGCTGTTTTTT. Amino acid sequence: CAISAVSPELNTGELFF.

The chain links TRBV7-9 to TRBJ1-5, with D perhaps matching TRBD1 (5 bases). Germline V gene data show CDR1 as SEHNR and CDR2 as FQNEAQ (reference sequence). The CDR3 runs to 12 residues. Trimming took 5 bases from V and 9 from J, leaving 11 bases between them. The CDR3 region is CASSPGGGPQHF. In DNA, the CDR3 is TGTGCCAGCAGCCCTGGGGGGGGGCCCCAGCATTTT.

The V call is TRBV5-6, the J call TRBJ1-2; 9 nucleotides agree with TRBD1. The junction had 14 bases not matched to a gene; V was cut back by 3 bases and J by 5 bases. Germline V gene lookup returns CDR1 SGHDT and CDR2 YYEEEE. CDR3 length: 17 amino acids. CDR3 protein: CASSSTRSGQGLYGYTF. Written as DNA, the CDR3 is TGTGCCAGCAGCTCGACGCGATCGGGACAGGGTCTTTATGGCTACACCTTC.

The chain joins TRBV21-1 to TRBJ1-3. TRBV21-1 is an annotated pseudogene. This CDR3 has 13 amino acids. The CDR3 DNA is TGTGCCAGCAGCAAACTAAAGGGAAACACCATATATTTT. Protein: CASSKLKGNTIYF.

V and J are TRBV18 and TRBJ1-4; TRBD1 is a possible D gene (5 bases). This CDR3 contains 15 residues. The germline V and J ends were trimmed by 2 bases and 8 bases, with 15 bases remaining between them. CDR1 KGHSH and CDR2 LQKENI come from the germline V gene. CDR3 sequence: CASSPGQGAEEKLFF. The CDR3 nucleotides are TGTGCCAGCTCACCAGGGCAGGGCGCGGAGGAAAAACTGTTTTTT.